Presented here are 8 T cell receptor beta chains from one specimen sequenced in a study of CD8 T cells in Susac syndrome. The RNA, about 0.5 to 1 ug, was put through reverse transcription using random hexamers. Each CDR3 protein gets one entry after TCRdb re-called the immunoSEQ multiplex PCR reads with MiXCR. The table has 150,000 to 190,000 distinct CDR3 sequences, about 95% seen once; the top ten hold approximately 0.15%. What was sequenced was CD4+ T cells from PBMCs. The receptors were sampled from a human donor with Susac syndrome.

This rearrangement joins TRBV3-1 to TRBJ2-5; D is ambiguous. The CDR3 totals 12 residues. V was shortened by 1 base and J by 2 bases, with 2 bases between the two germline ends. CDR1 is LGHDT and CDR2 is YNNKEL in the germline V gene (reference sequence). CDR3 amino acids: CASSQGQETQYF. The CDR3 nucleotides read TGTGCCAGCAGCCAAGGGCAAGAGACCCAGTACTTC.

The chain joins TRBV3-1 to TRBJ1-2; 8 positions agree with TRBD1. The CDR3 spans 16 residues. Germline V gene sequence: CDR1 LGHDT, CDR2 YNNKEL (reference sequence). Trimming took 3 bases from V and 2 from J; bases not matched to a gene: 8. CDR3 coding DNA: TGTGCCAGCAGCCAGGCCACCGGGACAGGAAACTATGGCTACACCTTC. Translation gives CASSQATGTGNYGYTF. The variable domain in full, completed from reference TRBV3-1 and TRBJ1-2, reads DTAVSQTPKYLVTQMGNDKSIKCEQNLGHDTMYWYKQDSKKFLKIMFSYNNKELIINETVPNRFSPKSPDKAHLNLHINSLELGDSAVYFCASSQATGTGNYGYTFGSGTRLTVV.

CDR3 sequence: CSANPLTGEIEQYF. CDR3 nucleotide sequence: TGCAGTGCTAATCCCCTGACAGGGGAGATCGAGCAGTACTTC. The V and J genes are TRBV20-1 and TRBJ2-7, with 8 bases fitting TRBD1. The CDR3 sequence is 14 residues long. V shed 4 bases and J 6 bases; nucleotides not matched to a gene: 11. Looked up from germline, CDR1 is DFQATT and CDR2 is SNEGSKA (reference sequence).

The chain carries TRBV7-2 and TRBJ2-7, with no clear D. This CDR3 has 14 residues. The germline V gene encodes CDR1 SGHTA and CDR2 FQGNSA. V shed 3 bases and J shed 0 bases, with 9 bases lying between them. CDR3 region: CASSFGRTSYEQYF. The CDR3 DNA reads TGTGCCAGCAGCTTCGGTCGCACCTCCTACGAGCAGTACTTC.

The rearrangement links TRBV20-1 to TRBJ1-2; D not certain. The V gene lost 6 bases and the J gene lost 6 bases, with 8 bases spanning the gap. Germline V gene lookup returns CDR1 DFQATT and CDR2 SNEGSKA (reference sequence). The CDR3 sequence is 10 residues long. This CDR3 reads CSAPDHGYTF. In nucleotides, the CDR3 is TGCAGTGCCCCCGACCATGGCTACACCTTC.

The V call is TRBV5-1, the J call TRBJ2-2, with a tentative D call TRBD1 (5 bases). Between the trimmed V and J ends, which lost 6 bases and 4 bases, there was a span of 13 bases. This CDR3 is 14 amino acids long. CDR1 and CDR2 from the germline V gene are SGHRS and YFSETQ. DNA for the CDR3: TGCGCCAGCATCGAAGGGGCCAGCACCGGGGAGCTGTTTTTT. The encoded protein is CASIEGASTGELFF.

This clonotype was recorded once. The chain couples TRBV20-1 to TRBJ2-1; D gene uncertain. Trimming took 5 bases from V and 4 from J, leaving 21 bases between them. The CDR3 is made up of 16 amino acids. From germline, CDR1 is DFQATT and CDR2 SNEGSKA (reference sequence). The CDR3 region has the DNA TGCAGTGCTCGAGCGAACCGGCCTTACCCATACAATGAGCAGTTCTTC. Translating gives CSARANRPYPYNEQFF.

The chain has TRBV7-8 and TRBJ2-3, with 10 positions matching TRBD2. The J segment lost 2 bases and the V segment lost 4 bases, leaving 6 bases of the junction unmatched. Germline V gene lookup returns CDR1 SGHVS and CDR2 FQNEAQ. The CDR3 is made up of 16 amino acids. CDR3 sequence: CASSSLAGDLTDTQYF. The DNA of the CDR3 is TGTGCCAGCAGCTCCCTAGCGGGGGACCTCACAGATACGCAGTATTTT.